Each of the 9 T cell receptor beta chains below was sequenced from the same sample in a study of blood T cell repertoires in COVID-19. The method was immunoSEQ multiplex PCR; TCRdb's version includes in-frame clones alone and lacks a portion of them. This sample yields a few hundred thousand clones, of which more than 75% are seen a single time; around 6.3% belongs to the top ten. The sample taken for sequencing was PBMCs or T cells enriched from blood (not recorded which). These receptors all come from a woman aged 50 to 60 who had been exposed to COVID-19.

This chain joins TRBV3-1 (or the pseudogene TRBV3-2) and TRBJ2-6; D unclear. CDR1 and CDR2 from the germline V gene are LGHDT and YNNKEL (reference sequence). The CDR3 sequence is 15 residues long. V was trimmed by 2 bases and J by 1 base, leaving 6 bases between them. CDR3 region: CASSQSRSGANVLTF. For the CDR3, the DNA is TGTGCCAGCAGCCAAAGCCGATCTGGGGCCAACGTCCTGACTTTC.

The chain combines TRBV6-1 with TRBJ2-7; D might be TRBD2 (6 bases). CDR1 and CDR2 (germline): MNHNS, SASEGT. The CDR3 sequence is 13 residues long. Trimming left V 3 bases short and J 3 bases short, with 9 bases between. In DNA, the CDR3 is TGTGCCAGCAGTGATGGGGGAGGCTACGAGCAGTACTTC. Protein product: CASSDGGGYEQYF.

This clone was counted once. This rearrangement joins TRBV28 to TRBJ1-1; the D gene is possibly TRBD1 (6 bases). Germline CDR1 is MDHEN and CDR2 is SYDVKM. The germline V and J ends were trimmed by 6 bases and 1 base, with 12 bases remaining between them. The CDR3 spans 14 residues. The CDR3 coding sequence is TGTGCCAGCAGCTCTCCGGGACAGAACACTGAAGCTTTCTTT. Its protein is CASSSPGQNTEAFF.

Concerning this clone: Within the sample, other DNA sequences also encode this same CDR3. The gene calls are TRBV12-3 or TRBV12-4 and TRBJ1-2; tentative D call: TRBD1 (5 bases). This CDR3 region has 13 residues. V shed 6 bases and J shed 4 bases, with 12 bases lying between them. This CDR3 reads CASSPRGGYGYTF. CDR3 bases: TGTGCCAGCAGCCCTAGGGGTGGCTATGGCTACACCTTC.

This chain uses TRBV18 with TRBJ1-1, with TRBD1 matching over 8 bases. J lost 4 bases, V lost 1 base, and 8 bases had no gene match. This CDR3 has 16 amino acids. Looked up from germline, CDR1 is KGHSH and CDR2 is LQKENI. CDR3 residues: CASSPLDRDWGTEAFF. CDR3 DNA: TGTGCCAGCTCACCACTGGACAGGGATTGGGGCACTGAAGCTTTCTTT.

This rearrangement joins TRBV9 to TRBJ2-1; 12 bases match TRBD2. V was clipped by 2 bases and J by 4 bases; unmatched bases: 4. Germline V CDR1 and CDR2: SGDLS, YYNGEE. CDR3 length: 16 residues. CDR3 DNA sequence: TGTGCCAGCAGCGTTTCCGGGACTAGCGGGTACAATGAGCAGTTCTTC. Its translation is CASSVSGTSGYNEQFF.

The chain links TRBV5-4 to TRBJ2-5; no reliable D call. Trimming pared 3 bases from V and 0 bases from J, leaving 9 bases between. Germline lookup yields CDR1 SGHNT and CDR2 YYREEE (reference sequence). The CDR3 spans 14 residues. As DNA, the CDR3 is TGTGCCAGCAGCTGGTCTGCGTACCAAGAGACCCAGTACTTC. It is translated as CASSWSAYQETQYF.

This clone appeared once. This chain joins TRBV12-5 and TRBJ1-6; D perhaps matches TRBD1 (5 bases). Germline V gives CDR1 LGHNT, CDR2 FRNRAP. The CDR3 has 12 amino acids. Trimming pared 7 bases from V and 6 bases from J, leaving 7 bases between. Here the CDR3 reads CASARGNSPLHF. Written as DNA, the CDR3 is TGTGCTAGTGCAAGGGGTAATTCACCCCTCCACTTT.

The V and J genes are TRBV28 and TRBJ1-5; no clear D. The CDR3 covers 12 residues. Germline assignment: CDR1 MDHEN and CDR2 SYDVKM. The V end lost 8 bases, the J end lost 9 bases, and 14 bases lay between the germline ends. Here the CDR3 DNA reads TGTGCCAGCGCCGCGTCCAAAGTGCCCCAGCATTTT. Amino acid sequence: CASAASKVPQHF.